This TCR beta chain was obtained from a study of human T cells and chemical hapten exposure. Each CDR3 protein gets one entry after TCRdb re-called the RACE reads with MiXCR. This sample carries 300,000 to 350,000 distinct CDR3 sequences, roughly 6.9% of them seen once, and the ten largest clones take approximately 8%. This clonotype was detected many times. Time point given: patch test 1, 2 weeks after DPC sensitization. Treatment here: therapeutic diphenylcyclopropenone sensitization with weekly scalp DPC. The CDR3 spans 16 residues. V lost 5 bases, J lost 1 base, and 15 bases lay in between. The germline V gene encodes CDR1 SGHAT and CDR2 FQDESV (reference sequence).

The TCR comes from a woman between 18 and 29 years old with alopecia areata. Some clones in this sample may be carry-over from other donors' samples. This specimen was whole blood, taken in connection with sensitization to the hapten diphenylcyclopropenone (DPC). V and J are TRBV11-1 and TRBJ2-4; TRBD2 is a possible D gene (6 bases). CDR3 sequence (DNA): TGTGCCAGCAGCCAATATAACAGCGGGGCCAAAAACATTCAGTACTTC. Protein sequence: CASSQYNSGAKNIQYF.